This TCR beta chain was recovered during a study of cytomegalovirus exposure and HLA in healthy donors. Overall study: In a later analysis, the 100 to 150 validation repertoires were reported to have used the same platform as the approximately 690 first-cohort repertoires. Broader study findings: Among TCR sequences, most were rare, though some public TCRs appeared in many donors. Subsequent analysis of the roughly 120 validation repertoires found a tendency for first-cohort TCR clusters to co-occur.

Trimming removed 4 bases from V and 11 bases from J, with 15 bases in between. The CDR3 is 12 amino acids. The germline V gene encodes CDR1 SNHLY and CDR2 FYNNEI. Assay used: immunoSEQ multiplex PCR; TCRdb lists only in-frame clones, some missing. This table has 200,000 to 300,000 clones, about nine tenths appearing once. As to this clone: Its specificity is unknown.

The rearrangement joins TRBV2 to TRBJ2-7, with D perhaps being TRBD1 or TRBD2 (6 bases each). The sequenced sample consisted of PBMCs. The TCR originated in a woman aged 25-40 years in good health and CMV-seronegative. The chain's CDR3 is CASSGVGGSEYF. The CDR3 nucleotides are TGTGCCAGCAGTGGGGTGGGGGGCTCCGAGTACTTC.